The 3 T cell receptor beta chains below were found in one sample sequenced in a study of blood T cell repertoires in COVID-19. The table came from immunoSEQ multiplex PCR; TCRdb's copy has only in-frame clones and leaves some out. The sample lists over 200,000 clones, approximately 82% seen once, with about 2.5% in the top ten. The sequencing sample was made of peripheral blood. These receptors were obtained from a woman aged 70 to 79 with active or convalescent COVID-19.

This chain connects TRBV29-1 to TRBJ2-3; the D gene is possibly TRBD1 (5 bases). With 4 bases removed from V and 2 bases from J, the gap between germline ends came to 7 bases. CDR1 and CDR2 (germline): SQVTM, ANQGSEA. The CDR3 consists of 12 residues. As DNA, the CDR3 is TGCAGCGTTGTAGGGGACACAGATACGCAGTATTTT. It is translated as CSVVGDTDTQYF.

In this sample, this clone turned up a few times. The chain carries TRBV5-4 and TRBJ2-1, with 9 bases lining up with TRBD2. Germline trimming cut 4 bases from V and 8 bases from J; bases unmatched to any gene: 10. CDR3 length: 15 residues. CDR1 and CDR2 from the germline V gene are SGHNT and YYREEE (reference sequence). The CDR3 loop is CASSKSGGRGDEQFF. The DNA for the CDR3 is TGTGCCAGCAGCAAAAGCGGCGGGAGGGGGGATGAGCAGTTCTTC.

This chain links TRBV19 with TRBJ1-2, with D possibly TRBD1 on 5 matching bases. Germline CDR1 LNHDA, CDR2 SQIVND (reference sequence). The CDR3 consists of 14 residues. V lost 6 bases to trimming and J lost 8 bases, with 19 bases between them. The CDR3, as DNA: TGTGCCAGTAGGCGCCCGGAGGGGTCCCGAGGCTACACCTTC. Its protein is CASRRPEGSRGYTF.